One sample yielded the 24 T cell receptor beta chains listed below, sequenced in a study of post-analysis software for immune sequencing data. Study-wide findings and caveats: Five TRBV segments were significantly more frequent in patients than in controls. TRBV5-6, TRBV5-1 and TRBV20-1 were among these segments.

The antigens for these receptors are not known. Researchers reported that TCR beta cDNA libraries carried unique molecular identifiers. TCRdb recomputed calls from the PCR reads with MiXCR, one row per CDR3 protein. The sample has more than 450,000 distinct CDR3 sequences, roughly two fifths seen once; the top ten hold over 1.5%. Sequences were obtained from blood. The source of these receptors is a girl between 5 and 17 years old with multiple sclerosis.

The CDR3 region is CASSVDGTDSILPNWGYTF. The CDR3 DNA reads as TGTGCCAGCAGTGTCGATGGAACAGACTCTATTCTACCGAATTGGGGCTACACCTTC. The rearrangement uses TRBV2 and TRBJ1-2; D is ambiguous. The germline V gene encodes CDR1 SNHLY and CDR2 FYNNEI. V was clipped by 4 bases and J by 8 bases, with 32 bases between them. CDR3 size: 19 residues.

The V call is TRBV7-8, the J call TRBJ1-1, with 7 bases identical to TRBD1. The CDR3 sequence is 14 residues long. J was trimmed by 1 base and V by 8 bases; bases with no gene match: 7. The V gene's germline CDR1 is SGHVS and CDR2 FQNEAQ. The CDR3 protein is CASASYRGNTEAFF. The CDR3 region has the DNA TGTGCCAGCGCATCATACAGGGGGAACACTGAAGCTTTCTTT.

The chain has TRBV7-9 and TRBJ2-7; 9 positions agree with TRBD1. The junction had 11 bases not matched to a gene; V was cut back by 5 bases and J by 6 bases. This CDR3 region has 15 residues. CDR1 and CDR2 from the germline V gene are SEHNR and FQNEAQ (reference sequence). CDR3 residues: CASSEKQGARVEQYF. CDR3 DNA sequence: TGTGCCAGCAGCGAAAAACAGGGGGCGAGGGTCGAGCAGTACTTC.

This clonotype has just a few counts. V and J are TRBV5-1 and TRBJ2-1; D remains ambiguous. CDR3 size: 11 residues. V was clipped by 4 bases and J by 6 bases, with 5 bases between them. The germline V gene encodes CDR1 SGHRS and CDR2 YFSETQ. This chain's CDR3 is CASSDTNEQFF. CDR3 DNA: TGCGCCAGCAGCGACACCAATGAGCAGTTCTTC.

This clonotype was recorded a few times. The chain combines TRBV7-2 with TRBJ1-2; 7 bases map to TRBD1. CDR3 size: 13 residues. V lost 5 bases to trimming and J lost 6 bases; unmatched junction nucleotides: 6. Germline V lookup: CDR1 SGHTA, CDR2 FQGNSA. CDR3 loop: CASSEDRSHGYTF. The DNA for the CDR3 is TGTGCCAGCAGCGAGGACAGGTCTCATGGCTACACCTTC.

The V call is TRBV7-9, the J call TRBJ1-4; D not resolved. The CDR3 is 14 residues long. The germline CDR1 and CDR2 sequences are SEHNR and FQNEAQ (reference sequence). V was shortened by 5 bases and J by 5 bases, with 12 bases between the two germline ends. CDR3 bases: TGTGCCAGCAGCGCCGGACGGCAAAATGAAAAACTGTTTTTT. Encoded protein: CASSAGRQNEKLFF.

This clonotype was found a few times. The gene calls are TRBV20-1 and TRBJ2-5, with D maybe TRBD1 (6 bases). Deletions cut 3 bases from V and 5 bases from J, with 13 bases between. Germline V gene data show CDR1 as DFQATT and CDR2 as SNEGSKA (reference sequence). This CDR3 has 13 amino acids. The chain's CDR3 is CSARPPQGETQYF. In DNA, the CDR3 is TGCAGTGCTAGGCCTCCTCAGGGGGAGACCCAGTACTTC.

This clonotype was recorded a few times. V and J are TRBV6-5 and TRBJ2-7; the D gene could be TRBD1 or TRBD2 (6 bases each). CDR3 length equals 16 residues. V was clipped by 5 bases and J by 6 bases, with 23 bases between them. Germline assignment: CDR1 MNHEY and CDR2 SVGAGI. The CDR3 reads CASSILPVGGPGEQYF. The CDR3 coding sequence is TGTGCCAGCAGTATCCTCCCCGTGGGGGGCCCTGGCGAGCAGTACTTC.

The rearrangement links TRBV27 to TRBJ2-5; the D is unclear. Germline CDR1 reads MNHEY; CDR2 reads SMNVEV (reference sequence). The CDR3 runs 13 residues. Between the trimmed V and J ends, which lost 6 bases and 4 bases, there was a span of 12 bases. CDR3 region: CASSPPLGETQYF. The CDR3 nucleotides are TGTGCCAGCAGCCCCCCCCTGGGAGAGACCCAGTACTTC.

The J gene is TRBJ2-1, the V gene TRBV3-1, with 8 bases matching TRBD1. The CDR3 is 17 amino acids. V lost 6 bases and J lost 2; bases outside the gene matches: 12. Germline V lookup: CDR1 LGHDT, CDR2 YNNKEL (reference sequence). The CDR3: CASSPLVGQGPYNEQFF. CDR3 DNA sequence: TGTGCCAGCAGTCCTCTGGTAGGACAGGGCCCCTACAATGAGCAGTTCTTC.

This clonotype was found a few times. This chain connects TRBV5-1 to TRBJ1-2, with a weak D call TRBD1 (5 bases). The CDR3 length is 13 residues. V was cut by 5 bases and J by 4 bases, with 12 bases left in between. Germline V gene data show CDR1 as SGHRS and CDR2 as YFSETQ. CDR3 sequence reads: CASSYGQGYGYTF. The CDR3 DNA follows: TGCGCCAGCAGTTACGGACAAGGCTATGGCTACACCTTC.

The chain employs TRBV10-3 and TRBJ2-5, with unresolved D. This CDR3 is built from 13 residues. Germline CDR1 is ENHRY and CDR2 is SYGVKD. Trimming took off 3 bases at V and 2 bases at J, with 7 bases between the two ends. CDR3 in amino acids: CAISDREQETQYF. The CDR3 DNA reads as TGTGCCATCAGTGATAGGGAACAAGAGACCCAGTACTTC.

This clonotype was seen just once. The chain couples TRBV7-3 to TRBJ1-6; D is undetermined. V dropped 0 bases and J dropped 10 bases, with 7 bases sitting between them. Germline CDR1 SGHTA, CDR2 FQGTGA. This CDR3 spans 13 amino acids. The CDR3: CASSLTPLSPLHF. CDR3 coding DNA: TGTGCCAGCAGCTTAACGCCTTTATCACCCCTCCACTTT.

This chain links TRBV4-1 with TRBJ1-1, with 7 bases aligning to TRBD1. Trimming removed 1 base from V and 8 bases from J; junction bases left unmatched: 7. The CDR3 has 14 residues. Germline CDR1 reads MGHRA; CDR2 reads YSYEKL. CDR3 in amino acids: CASSQVQQGIEAFF. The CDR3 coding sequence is TGCGCCAGCAGCCAAGTTCAACAGGGGATCGAAGCTTTCTTT.

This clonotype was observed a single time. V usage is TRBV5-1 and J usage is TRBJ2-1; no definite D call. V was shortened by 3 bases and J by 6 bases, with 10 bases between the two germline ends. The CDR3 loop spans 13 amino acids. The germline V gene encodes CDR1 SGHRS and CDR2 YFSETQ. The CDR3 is CASSSPRVNEQFF. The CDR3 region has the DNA TGCGCCAGCAGCTCACCCAGAGTCAATGAGCAGTTCTTC. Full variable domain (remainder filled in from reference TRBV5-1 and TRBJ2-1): KAGVTQTPRYLIKTRGQQVTLSCSPISGHRSVSWYQQTPGQGLQFLFEYFSETQRNKGNFPGRFSGRQFSNSRSEMNVSTLELGDSALYLCASSSPRVNEQFFGPGTRLTVL.

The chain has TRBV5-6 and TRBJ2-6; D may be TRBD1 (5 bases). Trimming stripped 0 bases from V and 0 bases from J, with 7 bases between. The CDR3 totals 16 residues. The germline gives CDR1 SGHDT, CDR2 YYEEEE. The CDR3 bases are TGTGCCAGCAGCTTGGACCAGGGCTCTGGGGCCAACGTCCTGACTTTC. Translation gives CASSLDQGSGANVLTF.

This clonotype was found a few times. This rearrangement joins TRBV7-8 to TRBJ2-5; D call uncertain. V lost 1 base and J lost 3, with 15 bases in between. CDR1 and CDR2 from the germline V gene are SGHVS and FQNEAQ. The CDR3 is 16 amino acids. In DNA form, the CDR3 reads TGTGCCAGCAGCTTAGAGGGTAGCCGTCCTGAAGAGACCCAGTACTTC. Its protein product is CASSLEGSRPEETQYF.

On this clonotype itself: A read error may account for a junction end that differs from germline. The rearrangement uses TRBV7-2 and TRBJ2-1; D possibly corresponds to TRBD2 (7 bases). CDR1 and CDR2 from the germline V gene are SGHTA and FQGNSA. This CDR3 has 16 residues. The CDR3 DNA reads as TGTGCCAGCAGCTCCCCGGGAGCGGGACACTACAATGAGCGGTTCTTC. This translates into CASSSPGAGHYNERFF.

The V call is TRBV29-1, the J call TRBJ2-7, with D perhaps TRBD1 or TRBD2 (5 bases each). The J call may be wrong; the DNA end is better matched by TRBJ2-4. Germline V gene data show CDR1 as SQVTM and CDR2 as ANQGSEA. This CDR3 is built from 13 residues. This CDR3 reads CSVGTNLVDIQYF. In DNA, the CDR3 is TGCAGCGTCGGGACGAACCTAGTAGACATTCAGTACTTC.

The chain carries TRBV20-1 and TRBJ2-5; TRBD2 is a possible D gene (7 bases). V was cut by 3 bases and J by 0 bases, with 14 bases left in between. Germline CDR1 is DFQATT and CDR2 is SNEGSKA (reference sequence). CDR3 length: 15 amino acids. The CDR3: CSASGGLSYQETQYF. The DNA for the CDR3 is TGCAGTGCTAGCGGGGGGCTTTCGTACCAAGAGACCCAGTACTTC.

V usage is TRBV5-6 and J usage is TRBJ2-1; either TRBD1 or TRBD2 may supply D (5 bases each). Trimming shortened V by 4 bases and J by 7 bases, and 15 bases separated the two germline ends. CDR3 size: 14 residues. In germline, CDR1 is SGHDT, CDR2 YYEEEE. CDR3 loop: CASSPPGPQNEQFF. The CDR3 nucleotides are TGTGCCAGCAGCCCTCCGGGACCCCAAAATGAGCAGTTCTTC.

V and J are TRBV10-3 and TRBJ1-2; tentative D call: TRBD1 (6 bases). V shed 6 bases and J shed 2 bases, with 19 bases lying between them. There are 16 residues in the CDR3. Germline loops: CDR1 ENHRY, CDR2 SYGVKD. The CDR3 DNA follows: TGTGCCATCAGGGACCCCGACGTCACAGGGAACTATGGCTACACCTTC. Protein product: CAIRDPDVTGNYGYTF.

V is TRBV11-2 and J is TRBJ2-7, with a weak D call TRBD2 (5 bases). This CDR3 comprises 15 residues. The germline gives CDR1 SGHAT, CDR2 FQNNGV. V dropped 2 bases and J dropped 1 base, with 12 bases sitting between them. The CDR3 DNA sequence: TGTGCCAGCAGCTTATCCCCAGAGGGTTCCTACGAGCAGTACTTC. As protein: CASSLSPEGSYEQYF.

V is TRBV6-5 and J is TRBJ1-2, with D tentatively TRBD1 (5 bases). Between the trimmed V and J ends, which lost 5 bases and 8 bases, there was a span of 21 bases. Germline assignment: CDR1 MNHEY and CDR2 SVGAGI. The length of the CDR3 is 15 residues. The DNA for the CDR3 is TGTGCCAGCAGTAGCGAAACGGGGGTCGGAAGGGGCTACACCTTC. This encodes CASSSETGVGRGYTF.